Listed below are T cell receptor beta chains from one sample, sequenced in a study of blood T cell repertoires in COVID-19. Clones were sequenced by immunoSEQ multiplex PCR, and TCRdb holds only the in-frame ones, with some missing. Here the sample spans some 310,000 clones, under 90% being singletons. Sequences were obtained from peripheral blood. The receptors here all came from a woman aged 30 to 39 with COVID-19, enrolled during active disease. Each CDR3 is given with its conserved first and last residue. Fields, in order: clone size, V gene, D gene, J gene, CDR3 protein, CDR3 DNA. D genes are given only for firm matches. Not every row has a clone size; where given, it reads once, few, many or a size class.

NA	TRBV29-1	NA	TRBJ2-5	CSVERLETNQETQYF	TGCAGCGTTGAGAGGCTAGAAACTAACCAAGAGACCCAGTACTTC
NA	TRBV29-1	NA	TRBJ2-1	CSGGAAPYNEQFF	TGCAGCGGGGGAGCGGCACCCTACAATGAGCAGTTCTTC
NA	TRBV30	TRBD2	TRBJ2-5	CAWGPSGREETQYF	TGTGCCTGGGGCCCGAGCGGGAGGGAAGAGACCCAGTACTTC
once	TRBV9	TRBD1	TRBJ2-4	CASSGGTAAKNIQYF	TGTGCCAGCAGCGGGGGGACAGCCGCCAAAAACATTCAGTACTTC
NA	TRBV27	TRBD1	TRBJ1-2	CASSRTGNDGYTF	TGTGCCAGCAGTCGGACAGGCAATGATGGCTACACCTTC
NA	TRBV4-1	NA	TRBJ1-4	CASSQYREGHEKLFF	TGCGCCAGCAGCCAATACAGGGAAGGTCATGAAAAACTGTTTTTT
NA	TRBV9	NA	TRBJ1-2	CASSVDFGRGGAYGYTF	TGTGCCAGCAGCGTAGATTTTGGAAGGGGAGGGGCCTATGGCTACACCTTC
NA	TRBV9	TRBD1	TRBJ1-2	CASSVTGTFYGYTF	TGTGCCAGCAGCGTGACAGGGACTTTCTATGGCTACACCTTC
NA	TRBV27	NA	TRBJ1-5	CASRIGSNQPQHF	TGTGCCAGCAGGATCGGTAGCAATCAGCCCCAGCATTTT
NA	TRBV5-1	NA	TRBJ1-1	CASSPDMNTEAFF	TGCGCCAGCAGCCCCGACATGAACACTGAAGCTTTCTTT
NA	TRBV5-1	TRBD1	TRBJ2-7	CASSLDRGSYEQYF	TGCGCCAGCAGCTTGGACAGGGGTTCCTACGAGCAGTACTTC
NA	TRBV7-3	NA	TRBJ1-1	CASSLGGSNTEAFF	TGTGCCAGCAGCTTGGGCGGGTCGAACACTGAAGCTTTCTTT
NA	TRBV5-1	NA	TRBJ1-1	CASSFGEGTEAFF	TGCGCCAGCAGCTTCGGGGAGGGCACTGAAGCTTTCTTT
once	TRBV5-1	TRBD1	TRBJ1-5	CASSPGGYSNQPQHF	TGCGCCAGCAGCCCAGGGGGCTATAGCAATCAGCCCCAGCATTTT
NA	TRBV12-3/TRBV12-4	TRBD1	TRBJ1-2	CASSRTGYGYTF	TGTGCCAGCAGTCGGACAGGCTATGGCTACACCTTC
few	TRBV6-5	NA	TRBJ2-7	CASSYSMFLSSYEQYF	TGTGCCAGCAGTTACTCGATGTTCCTATCCTCCTACGAGCAGTACTTC
NA	TRBV6-4	NA	TRBJ2-2	CASSDSWHTGELFF	TGTGCCAGCAGTGACTCCTGGCACACCGGGGAGCTGTTTTTT
NA	TRBV10-1	TRBD1	TRBJ2-2	CASSESRGGIGELFF	TGCGCCAGCAGTGAGTCGAGAGGGGGCATCGGGGAGCTGTTTTTT
NA	TRBV30	TRBD1	TRBJ2-7	CAWARDRPYEQYF	TGTGCCTGGGCCCGGGACAGACCATACGAGCAGTACTTC
few	TRBV1	NA	TRBJ1-2	CTSSQDDDRNYGYTF	TGCACCAGCAGCCAAGATGACGACAGGAACTATGGCTACACCTTC
NA	TRBV28	NA	TRBJ2-7	CASSPGQPYEQYF	TGTGCCAGCAGCCCCGGACAGCCCTACGAGCAGTACTTC
NA	TRBV6-5	TRBD1	TRBJ1-1	CASSRGQGTEAFF	TGTGCCAGCAGTCGAGGACAGGGTACTGAAGCTTTCTTT
NA	TRBV2	NA	TRBJ1-4	CASSGQANEKLFF	TGTGCCAGCAGTGGGCAGGCTAATGAAAAACTGTTTTTT
NA	TRBV19	NA	TRBJ1-2	CASSINPGWDYGYTF	TGTGCCAGTAGTATAAACCCAGGGTGGGACTATGGCTACACCTTC
NA	TRBV12-3/TRBV12-4	NA	TRBJ2-5	CASSDLGVQTQYF	TGTGCCAGCAGCGACCTAGGGGTGCAGACCCAGTACTTC
NA	TRBV19	TRBD2	TRBJ2-1	CASSIVRLAEKSNEQFF	TGTGCCAGTAGTATAGTCAGGCTAGCGGAGAAGAGTAATGAGCAGTTCTTC
NA	TRBV27	NA	TRBJ1-1	CASMDLGQMNTEAFF	TGTGCCAGCATGGATCTAGGACAGATGAACACTGAAGCTTTCTTT